This T cell receptor beta chain appears in the sequencing data of a study of blood T cells in healthy people across ages. Study-wide results and limits: While age rose, TCR beta diversity per million T cells dropped in a roughly linear way.

With V trimmed by 6 bases and J by 4 bases, 5 bases remained unmatched. CDR1 is SGHTA, CDR2 FQGNSA, per germline. This CDR3 is built from 15 residues. This clonotype was observed a handful of times. Its target is not known. Then a second PCR, running roughly 7 to 11 cycles, was carried out with a sample-barcoded 5' primer and a J-beta primer mix. CDR3-containing paired-end reads numbering at least 2.5 million came from each sample. TCRdb processed the 5' RACE reads anew with MiXCR; each CDR3 protein has one entry. The table shows some 1,000,000 distinct CDR3 sequences, with about 25% occurring only once. These data were also reused for a study on T cells of mothers and their children. That study adds: For cDNA synthesis, the complete extracted RNA was used (about 1.4 ug per 15 ul).

The clonotype comes from a girl aged 2 to 10 in good health. Sequenced: blood. This chain links TRBV7-2 with TRBJ2-3, with 12 bases lining up with TRBD2. Written as DNA, the CDR3 is TGTGCCAGCAGGTGGACTAGCGGGGATCCAGATACGCAGTATTTT. This codes for CASRWTSGDPDTQYF.